This TCR beta chain emerged from a study of CD8+CD57+ T cells in acquired aplastic anemia. Study context: Sorting CD4+ and CD8+ cells gave DNA averaging 3.2 ug. Healthy-donor CD4+ cells averaged about 9.8 million reads. Study-wide findings and caveats: Levels of CD8+ Simpson's diversity were not significantly distinct in patients versus controls. Patients shared some 30 CD8+ CDR3 sequences with controls.

Genomic DNA provided the template from which TCR beta VDJ and CDR3 profiles were obtained. Each CDR3 protein is one row after TCRdb ran MiXCR on the reads. The sample holds about 71,000 distinct CDR3 sequences, approximately 51% seen once. On this clonotype itself: Its antigen remains unidentified.

The CDR3 has 13 residues. V lost 6 bases to trimming and J lost 5 bases; unmatched junction nucleotides: 7. Germline V gene sequence: CDR1 SNHLY, CDR2 FYNNEI. The TCR sequence derives from a human donor in good health, serving as a control. Material for sequencing was sorted CD4+, CD8+, or CD8+CD57+ T cells (not recorded which) from PBMCs. The chain is built from TRBV2 and TRBJ2-7, with TRBD2 matching 7 bases. CDR3 sequence reads: CASRGLNFNEQYF. For the CDR3, the DNA is TGTGCCAGCAGGGGACTAAACTTCAACGAGCAGTACTTC.